This T cell receptor beta chain is from a study of graft-versus-host responses after intestinal transplantation. Study-wide background: Every one of the recipients received anti-thymocyte globulin induction and afterwards took tacrolimus and steroids for roughly three years.

Using immunoSEQ multiplex PCR, the repertoire was profiled, and TCRdb retains in-frame clones only, with some absent. The profile shows tens of thousands of clones, around 90% of them singletons. V was cut by 8 bases and J by 0 bases, with 10 bases left in between. The germline CDR1 and CDR2 sequences are SGHTA and FQGNSA. CDR3 length equals 14 residues. In its sample, this clone was seen once. What it recognizes is unknown. Whole-study results and caveats: Allograft clonal ratios (graft-versus-host to host-versus-graft) were high in patients who had graft-donor T cell macrochimerism. Recipient marrow showed GvH clones, some seen first in ileum or blood.

This TCR was sampled from a human donor who was the organ donor for an intestinal transplant. This rearrangement joins TRBV7-2 to TRBJ2-2; D gene unclear. The sequences come from unstimulated CD4+ T cells sorted from spleen or lymph node cells, collected before transplant. CDR3 sequence (DNA): TGTGCCAGCGGGCGGCCCGCGAACACCGGGGAGCTGTTTTTT. This encodes CASGRPANTGELFF.